What follows are 2 T cell receptor beta chains derived from one specimen sequenced in a study of OX40 agonist ivuxolimab in advanced cancers. The protocol was immunoSEQ multiplex PCR, while the TCRdb copy is restricted to in-frame clones and leaves out a portion. Of fewer than 45,000 clones listed, approximately 76% are singletons. Material: CD4+ or CD8+ T cells sorted from blood, obtained in a trial of the OX40 agonist ivuxolimab. The receptor set was obtained from an adult with an advanced solid tumor such as melanoma, head and neck, liver or kidney cancer.

V and J are TRBV5-4 and TRBJ2-2; TRBD1 aligns across 8 bases. Germline values: CDR1 SGHNT, CDR2 YYREEE (reference sequence). CDR3 length: 16 amino acids. The V gene end was trimmed by 4 bases and the J gene end by 5 bases; junction bases not matched to a gene: 10. The CDR3 loop reads CASSPSLTGGTGELFF. The CDR3 DNA reads as TGTGCCAGCAGCCCATCCCTCACAGGGGGGACCGGGGAGCTGTTTTTT.

V usage is TRBV7-9 and J usage is TRBJ2-7; the match to TRBD1 covers 10 bases. After removal of 2 bases from V and 6 bases from J, the junction contained 7 bases not matched to a gene. CDR1 and CDR2 from the germline V gene are SEHNR and FQNEAQ (reference sequence). The CDR3 consists of 15 residues. The DNA of the CDR3 is TGTGCCAGCAGCTTAACCGGGGACAGGGGTGGCGAGCAGTACTTC. Translating gives CASSLTGDRGGEQYF.